What follows are 8 T cell receptor beta chains derived from one specimen sequenced in a study of regulatory T cells in long-lasting Graves disease. As to time point: newly diagnosed GD, antithyroid drugs for less than 3 months. RNA from PBMCs was the source of the TCR library. Arm-PCR of CDR3 regions and iRepertoire HTBI primers were the basis on which TCR beta libraries were built. TCRdb recomputed calls from the multiplex PCR reads with MiXCR, one row per CDR3 protein. The sample has about 500,000 distinct CDR3 sequences; around 15% are singletons. The same sample was also used in a study of T cells in Graves' hyperthyroidism and ophthalmopathy.

Sample: peripheral blood mononuclear cells (PBMCs), taken at new diagnosis, from a patient treated with antithyroid drugs. The receptors were gathered from a man aged 35-49 years with Graves disease.

This clonotype was found many times. The gene calls are TRBV28 and TRBJ1-1; D is unresolved. Germline assignment: CDR1 MDHEN and CDR2 SYDVKM. This CDR3 spans 13 amino acids. The V end was cut by 6 bases, the J end by 1 base, with 9 bases between. CDR3 region: CASRSPKNTEAFF. The CDR3 bases are TGTGCCAGCAGATCCCCTAAGAACACTGAAGCTTTCTTT.

This clonotype was recorded many times. The V gene is TRBV2, the J gene TRBJ2-1; 9 bases fit TRBD2. The CDR3 has 14 residues. V shed 7 bases and J 10 bases; nucleotides not matched to a gene: 11. Germline CDR1 and CDR2: SNHLY and FYNNEI. The CDR3 DNA reads as TGTGCCAGCAAGAAAGGGACTAGCTCGGAAGAGCAGTTCTTC. The encoded protein is CASKKGTSSEEQFF.

The rearrangement joins TRBV2 to TRBJ2-3, with a tentative D call TRBD2 (6 bases). The end of the DNA fits TRBJ2-5 better, so the J call may be wrong. The CDR3 runs to 16 residues. The germline V gene encodes CDR1 SNHLY and CDR2 FYNNEI. This CDR3 is CASSAPGSAGGITQYF. DNA for the CDR3: TGTGCCAGCAGTGCCCCGGGGAGCGCAGGAGGGATAACCCAGTACTTC.

Worth noting for this clonotype: Being one base from a much bigger clone, this may be a read error. The chain combines TRBV12-5 with TRBJ1-2; tentatively, D is TRBD1 (5 bases). This CDR3 has 15 residues. V lost 3 bases to trimming and J lost 9 bases, with 20 bases between them. Germline V lookup: CDR1 LGHNT, CDR2 FRNRAP. The CDR3 here is CASGLSRDLRWSYTF. The CDR3 DNA follows: TGTGCTAGTGGTTTATCCCGGGACCTACGCTGGAGCTACACCTTC. Full variable domain (rest looked up from reference TRBV12-5 and TRBJ1-2): DARVTQTPRHKVTEMGQEVTMRCQPILGHNTVFWYRQTMMQGLELLAYFRNRAPLDDSGMPKDRFSAEMPDATLATLKIQPSEPRDSAVYFCASGLSRDLRWSYTFGSGTRLTVV.

The DNA for the CDR3 is TGTGCCACCCGGGGGGGCAGGAACACAGATACGCAGTATTTT. Translated, it gives CATRGGRNTDTQYF. The V gene is TRBV10-3, the J gene TRBJ2-3; 8 bases map to TRBD2. CDR1 and CDR2 (germline): ENHRY, SYGVKD. J lost 2 bases, V lost 10 bases, and 8 bases had no gene match. CDR3 size: 14 residues.

This clonotype appeared a few times. Relative to the germline gene, one junction end is altered; a read error may explain this. This chain connects TRBV14 to TRBJ2-1; D is undetermined. The germline V gene has CDR1 SGHDN and CDR2 FVKESK. This CDR3 is 15 amino acids long. In nucleotides, the CDR3 is TGTGGCAGCAGCCTCCTGGCCGCCCTAGGGAATGAGCAGTTCTTC. Amino acid sequence: CGSSLLAALGNEQFF.

This clonotype was seen repeatedly, ten times or more. The V call is TRBV6-5, the J call TRBJ2-2; 13 bases match TRBD2. Unmatched junction bases numbered 4, after V lost 2 bases and J lost 4 bases. Germline values: CDR1 MNHEY, CDR2 SVGAGI. This CDR3 has 17 residues. The CDR3 nucleotides are TGTGCCAGCAGTTACGCTACTAGCGGGAGGGGCACCGGGGAGCTGTTTTTT. Translation: CASSYATSGRGTGELFF.

This chain uses TRBV4-1 with TRBJ2-7, with D unresolved. The germline V and J ends were trimmed by 1 base and 0 bases, with 10 bases remaining between them. Germline values: CDR1 MGHRA, CDR2 YSYEKL. This CDR3 region has 15 residues. CDR3 residues: CASSQGLPSSYEQYF. CDR3 in DNA: TGCGCCAGCAGCCAAGGACTCCCAAGCTCCTACGAGCAGTACTTC.